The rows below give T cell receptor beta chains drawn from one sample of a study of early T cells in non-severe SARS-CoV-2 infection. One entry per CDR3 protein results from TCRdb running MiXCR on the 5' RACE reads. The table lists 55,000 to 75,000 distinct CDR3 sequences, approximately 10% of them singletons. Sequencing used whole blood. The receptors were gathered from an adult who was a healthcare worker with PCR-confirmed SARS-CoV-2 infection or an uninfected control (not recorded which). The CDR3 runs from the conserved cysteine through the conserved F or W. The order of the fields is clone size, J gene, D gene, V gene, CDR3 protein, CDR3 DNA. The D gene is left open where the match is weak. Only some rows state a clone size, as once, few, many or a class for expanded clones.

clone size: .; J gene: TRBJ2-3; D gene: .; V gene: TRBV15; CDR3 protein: CATSPTAWDQQYF; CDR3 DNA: TGTGCCACCAGCCCTACCGCGTGGGATCAGCAGTATTTT
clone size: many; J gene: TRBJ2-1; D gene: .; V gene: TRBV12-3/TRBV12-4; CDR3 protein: CASSRDSSEQFF; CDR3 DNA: TGTGCCAGCAGTCGTGACTCCAGTGAGCAGTTCTTC
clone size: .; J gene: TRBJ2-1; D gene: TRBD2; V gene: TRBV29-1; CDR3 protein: CSFRLAIYNEQFF; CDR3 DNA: TGCAGCTTTAGACTAGCGATCTACAATGAGCAGTTCTTC
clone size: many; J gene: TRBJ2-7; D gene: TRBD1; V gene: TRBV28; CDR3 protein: CASRLRGGGEQYF; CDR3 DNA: TGTGCCAGCAGACTTAGAGGGGGCGGCGAGCAGTACTTC
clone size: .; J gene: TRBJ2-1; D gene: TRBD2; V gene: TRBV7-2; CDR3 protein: CASSSRAGAGHNEQFF; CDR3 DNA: TGTGCCAGCAGCTCGCGAGCGGGAGCGGGGCACAATGAGCAGTTCTTC
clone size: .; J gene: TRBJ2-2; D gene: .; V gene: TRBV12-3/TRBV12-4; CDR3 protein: CASFRAAGELFF; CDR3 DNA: TGTGCCAGTTTCAGGGCGGCCGGGGAGCTGTTTTTT
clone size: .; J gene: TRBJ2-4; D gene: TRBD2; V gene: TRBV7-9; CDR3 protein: CASSPPRGQPPGGPVQYF; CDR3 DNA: TGTGCCAGCAGCCCCCCACGAGGGCAACCTCCGGGAGGCCCCGTTCAGTACTTC
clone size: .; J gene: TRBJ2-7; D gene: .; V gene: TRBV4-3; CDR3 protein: CASSQAAVGSYEQYF; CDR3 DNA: TGCGCCAGCAGCCAAGCAGCCGTCGGGTCCTACGAGCAGTACTTC
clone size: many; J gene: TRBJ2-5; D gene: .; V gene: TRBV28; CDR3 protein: CASSSAPAGKETQYF; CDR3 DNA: TGTGCCAGCAGTTCCGCCCCAGCGGGCAAAGAGACCCAGTACTTC
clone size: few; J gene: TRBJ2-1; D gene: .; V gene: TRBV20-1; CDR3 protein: CSASRLTNEQFF; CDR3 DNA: TGCAGTGCTAGTCGACTCACTAATGAGCAGTTCTTC
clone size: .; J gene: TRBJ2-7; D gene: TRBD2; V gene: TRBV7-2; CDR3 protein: CASSLSGSLYGSYEQYF; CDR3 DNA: TGTGCCAGCAGTTTGAGCGGGAGTCTCTACGGATCCTACGAGCAGTACTTC
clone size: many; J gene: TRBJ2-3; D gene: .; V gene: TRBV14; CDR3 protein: CASSQYGARVTDTQYF; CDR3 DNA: TGTGCCAGCAGCCAATACGGGGCCAGAGTCACAGATACGCAGTATTTT
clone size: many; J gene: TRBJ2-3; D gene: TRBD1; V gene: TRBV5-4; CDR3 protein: CASSLVGQGTDTQYF; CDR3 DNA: TGTGCCAGCAGCTTGGTCGGACAGGGCACAGATACGCAGTATTTT